The 13 T cell receptor beta chains presented below share a single source sample, sequenced in a study of response to subunit inactivated influenza vaccine. Via MiXCR, TCRdb re-called the RT-PCR reads, giving one row per CDR3 protein. This table holds approximately 490,000 distinct CDR3 sequences, less than 7.5% found once. Sequencing used PBMCs from blood, obtained around 2 years after vaccination. These TCRs come from a man aged 45 to 75 who received an inactivated influenza vaccine.

In this sample, this clonotype turned up a few times. The DNA for the CDR3 is TGTGCCAGCAGCCAGGGACAGACCTACGAGCAGTACTTC. It translates to CASSQGQTYEQYF. The chain joins TRBV5-5 to TRBJ2-7; TRBD1 aligns across 7 bases. V dropped 4 bases and J dropped 2; count of bases not matched to a gene: 3. This CDR3 is built from 13 residues. The germline V gene encodes CDR1 SGHKS and CDR2 YYEKEE (reference sequence).

This rearrangement joins TRBV7-2 to TRBJ1-2, with unresolved D. This CDR3 contains 17 residues. The V and J ends lost 2 bases and 0 bases respectively, with 16 bases between them. Germline CDR1 SGHTA, CDR2 FQGNSA. For the CDR3, the DNA is TGTGCCAGCAGCTTAAACGCCCGAGGACTAACTAACTATGGCTACACCTTC. This sequence encodes CASSLNARGLTNYGYTF.

With regard to this clonotype: This may be a read error, as it is one base from a much larger clone. The chain employs TRBV5-1 and TRBJ2-7; unclear D gene. CDR1 is SGHRS and CDR2 is YFSETQ in the germline V gene. CDR3 size: 14 residues. The CDR3 DNA reads TGCGCCAGCAGACCTCTCGCGGCGACCTACGAGCGGTACTTC. This codes for CASRPLAATYERYF.

This clonotype was seen many times. The chain uses TRBV7-2 and TRBJ2-5; possible D gene TRBD1, 6 bases. The germline V gene encodes CDR1 SGHTA and CDR2 FQGNSA. V was trimmed by 2 bases and J by 2 bases, leaving 15 bases between them. The CDR3 consists of 16 residues. The CDR3 sequence is CASSLIGQMIQETQYF. The CDR3 bases are TGTGCCAGCAGCTTAATTGGACAGATGATACAAGAGACCCAGTACTTC.

This clonotype was recorded a few times. The chain has TRBV12-3 or TRBV12-4 and TRBJ1-5; TRBD1 matches at 8 bases. V trimming: 3 bases; J trimming: 5 bases; junction bases outside the gene matches: 6. The CDR3 runs 15 residues. Here the CDR3 reads CASSFSGGSYQPQHF. Written as DNA, the CDR3 is TGTGCCAGCAGTTTCTCAGGGGGCAGTTATCAGCCCCAGCATTTT.

Ten or more counts support this clonotype. The V call is TRBV5-1, the J call TRBJ1-4, with D tentatively TRBD1 (6 bases). This CDR3 spans 14 amino acids. Between the trimmed V and J ends, which lost 5 bases and 6 bases, there was a span of 14 bases. Germline assignment: CDR1 SGHRS and CDR2 YFSETQ. The CDR3 region is CASSNGGGYEKLFF. CDR3 DNA sequence: TGCGCCAGCAGTAACGGGGGCGGTTATGAAAAACTGTTTTTT.

The sample holds many counts of this clonotype. This rearrangement joins TRBV12-3 or TRBV12-4 to TRBJ1-6; D is unresolved. Between the trimmed V and J ends, which lost 6 bases and 9 bases, there was a span of 15 bases. The CDR3 runs 14 residues. CDR3 DNA sequence: TGTGCCAGCAGCTCCGGGAGTTGGGGTTCACCCCTCCACTTT. Its protein is CASSSGSWGSPLHF.

This clonotype was counted a few times. V and J are TRBV5-1 and TRBJ2-7; D unresolved. The germline V and J ends were trimmed by 0 bases and 4 bases, with 8 bases remaining between them. The CDR3 extends over 13 amino acids. Germline V CDR1 and CDR2: SGHRS, YFSETQ. The CDR3 DNA sequence: TGCGCCAGCAGCTTGGGGATATTATACGAGCAGTACTTC. Encoded protein: CASSLGILYEQYF.

This clonotype has a count of ten or more. The V call is TRBV7-2, the J call TRBJ1-5, with no clear D. Germline V gene sequence: CDR1 SGHTA, CDR2 FQGNSA. The CDR3 covers 15 residues. Trimming removed 1 base from V and 5 bases from J, with 12 bases in between. The CDR3 reads CASSLVPRGDQPQHF. In DNA form, the CDR3 reads TGTGCCAGCAGCTTAGTCCCTCGTGGGGATCAGCCCCAGCATTTT.

For this clonotype: The junction does not match germline at one end; this may be a read error. The chain links TRBV10-3 to TRBJ2-7; no clear D. CDR3 length: 13 amino acids. CDR1 is ENHRY and CDR2 is SYGVKD in the germline V gene. The CDR3: CAISEGYYYEQDF. The CDR3, as DNA: TGTGCCATCAGTGAGGGATATTACTACGAGCAGGACTTC.

This clonotype was recorded at least ten times. V gene TRBV5-1 combines with J gene TRBJ2-7; D not resolved. The germline V and J ends were trimmed by 0 bases and 4 bases, with 8 bases remaining between them. Germline V gene data show CDR1 as SGHRS and CDR2 as YFSETQ. CDR3 length: 13 residues. The CDR3 sequence: CASSLVLGYEQYF. CDR3 DNA: TGCGCCAGCAGCTTGGTGCTGGGGTACGAGCAGTACTTC.

The gene calls are TRBV28 and TRBJ2-7; 10 bases are a match to TRBD1. The V gene's germline CDR1 is MDHEN and CDR2 SYDVKM. V was clipped by 5 bases and J by 2 bases; unmatched bases: 6. This CDR3 contains 15 residues. CDR3 region: CASSNSGTGAYEQYF. The CDR3 DNA reads TGTGCCAGCAGTAACTCCGGGACAGGGGCCTACGAGCAGTACTTC.

This clonotype was picked up many times. The junction shows a germline mismatch at one end, possibly a read error. V gene TRBV12-3 or TRBV12-4 combines with J gene TRBJ2-7, with 8 positions matching TRBD2. The CDR3 length is 13 residues. The CDR3 DNA is TGCGCCAGCAGCTTCGGGGGGGCTTACGAGCAGTACTTC. This codes for CASSFGGAYEQYF.